The 18 T cell receptor beta chains below were found in one sample sequenced in a study of T-cell memory formation after mild COVID-19. TCRdb called the 5' RACE reads again in MiXCR, with one record for every CDR3 protein. The sample holds approximately 400,000 distinct CDR3 sequences; roughly 18% are singletons and the top ten take 20% to 25%. The sample was PBMCs or a T cell subset sorted from them (not recorded which). The receptors were gathered from a man aged 18 to 35 who had mild COVID-19 (a few samples of this study predate the infection). Cell type and time point are not known.

The chain is built from TRBV10-2 and TRBJ2-7; no reliable D call. V was shortened by 8 bases and J by 3 bases, with 8 bases between the two germline ends. There are 11 residues in the CDR3. Looked up from germline, CDR1 is WSHSY and CDR2 is SAAADI. In nucleotides, the CDR3 is TGCGCCAGCCGGGCACACTACGAGCAGTACTTC. Translating it yields CASRAHYEQYF.

This clonotype was counted only a few times. V is TRBV7-3 and J is TRBJ2-7; TRBD1 aligns across 7 bases. With 4 bases clipped from V and 2 bases from J, the junction kept 2 bases outside the gene matches. CDR3 size: 13 residues. Per germline, CDR1 SGHTA and CDR2 FQGTGA. CDR3 protein: CASSSRGPYEQYV. The DNA of the CDR3 is TGTGCCAGCAGCTCTAGGGGGCCCTACGAGCAGTACGTC.

This clonotype was counted a few times. The V call is TRBV2, the J call TRBJ1-5, with 8 bases lining up with TRBD1. Germline loops: CDR1 SNHLY, CDR2 FYNNEI. V was clipped by 6 bases and J by 2 bases; unmatched bases: 6. The CDR3 spans 15 residues. The CDR3 sequence: CASSGDRGGNQPQHF. The CDR3 DNA sequence: TGTGCCAGCAGCGGAGACAGGGGAGGCAATCAGCCCCAGCATTTT.

This clonotype showed up just a few times. The chain uses TRBV12-3 or TRBV12-4 and TRBJ2-5; the D gene is possibly TRBD1 (5 bases). This CDR3 is 15 amino acids long. Between the trimmed V and J ends, which lost 6 bases and 1 base, there was a span of 15 bases. For the CDR3, the DNA is TGTGCCAGCAGCTCCACAGGACGGAGCCAAGAGACCCAGTACTTC. This sequence encodes CASSSTGRSQETQYF.

This clonotype occurred a few times. The chain uses TRBV5-6 and TRBJ2-7, with D hard to call. CDR1 is SGHDT and CDR2 is YYEEEE in the germline V gene. The ends were cut back, 2 bases at V and 3 bases at J, with 9 bases in the middle. This CDR3 is built from 13 residues. The CDR3 DNA reads TGTGCCAGCAGCTTAGCATACAGCTACGAGCAGTACTTC. It translates to CASSLAYSYEQYF. The variable domain in full, completed from reference TRBV5-6 and TRBJ2-7, reads DAGVTQSPTHLIKTRGQQVTLRCSPKSGHDTVSWYQQALGQGPQFIFQYYEEEERQRGNFPDRFSGHQFPNYSSELNVNALLLGDSALYLCASSLAYSYEQYFGPGTRLTVT.

This clonotype has just a few counts. The chain has TRBV6-5 and TRBJ1-6; 11 nucleotides line up with TRBD1. This CDR3 is built from 14 residues. Germline loops: CDR1 MNHEY, CDR2 SVGAGI. The ends lost 4 bases at V and 10 bases at J; junction bases unmatched: 3. The CDR3 loop reads CASSWDRGGSPLHF. CDR3 nucleotides: TGTGCCAGCAGTTGGGACAGGGGGGGATCACCCCTCCACTTT.

The gene calls are TRBV7-9 and TRBJ1-4; D is perhaps TRBD1 (5 bases). The germline CDR1 and CDR2 sequences are SEHNR and FQNEAQ (reference sequence). The V end was cut by 5 bases, the J end by 9 bases, with 10 bases between. This CDR3 is 12 amino acids long. The CDR3 protein is CASSRDGQKLFF. The CDR3 DNA reads TGTGCCAGCAGCAGGGACGGGCAAAAACTGTTTTTT.

This clonotype was detected a few times. The J gene is TRBJ2-1, the V gene TRBV2, with TRBD2 matching 9 bases. The length of the CDR3 is 15 residues. The germline V gene encodes CDR1 SNHLY and CDR2 FYNNEI. V lost 1 base, J lost 3 bases, and 1 base stayed unmatched. CDR3 in amino acids: CASSEGGGGYNEQFF. CDR3 bases: TGTGCCAGCAGTGAAGGCGGGGGGGGCTACAATGAGCAGTTCTTC.

V gene TRBV21-1 combines with J gene TRBJ2-7; whether TRBD1, the table's D call, matches the DNA was not checked. TRBV21-1 is tagged as a pseudogene. CDR3 length: 13 residues. The DNA for the CDR3 is TGTGCCAGCAGCAAAGCGGGACAGGGGATCTCTTACGTC. It encodes CASSKAGQGISYV.

This clonotype was counted between two and nine times. The chain is built from TRBV4-1 and TRBJ2-7, with TRBD2 matching over 9 bases. Trimming took 1 base from V and 5 from J; bases not matched to a gene: 15. The CDR3 consists of 18 residues. The germline V gene encodes CDR1 MGHRA and CDR2 YSYEKL. CDR3 in DNA: TGCGCCAGCAGCCAAGTAACCTGGGGCGGGGGGGTGAATGACGAGCAGTACTTC. Translating gives CASSQVTWGGGVNDEQYF.

The chain recombines TRBV3-1 with TRBJ1-5; tentative D call: TRBD1 (5 bases). There are 16 residues in the CDR3. The germline V gene has CDR1 LGHDT and CDR2 YNNKEL (reference sequence). Trimming shortened V by 0 bases and J by 7 bases, and 16 bases separated the two germline ends. As DNA, the CDR3 is TGTGCCAGCAGCCAAGATTCGGGGGTGGGAGGACAGCCCCAGCATTTT. Protein product: CASSQDSGVGGQPQHF.

The DNA for the CDR3 is TGCGCCAGCAGCCAAGCAGAGGGGTTCGGTCAGCCCCAGCATTTT. This translates into CASSQAEGFGQPQHF. The V gene is TRBV4-1, the J gene TRBJ1-5, with D possibly matching TRBD1 (5 bases). V was pared by 1 base and J by 6 bases, with 13 bases between. CDR1 and CDR2 (germline): MGHRA, YSYEKL. This CDR3 comprises 15 residues.

This clonotype came up a few times. V gene TRBV7-2 combines with J gene TRBJ2-5; 9 bases agree with TRBD2. The ends lost 4 bases at V and 5 bases at J; junction bases unmatched: 14. Germline-derived CDR1 and CDR2 are SGHTA and FQGNSA. The CDR3 covers 17 residues. DNA of the CDR3: TGTGCCAGCAGCTACCAGCGGGGGGCCTGGGGGGGTGAGACCCAGTACTTC. As protein: CASSYQRGAWGGETQYF.

The chain is built from TRBV7-2 and TRBJ1-2; D possibly corresponds to TRBD1 (6 bases). The ends were cut back, 5 bases at V and 4 bases at J, with 23 bases in the middle. The CDR3 covers 17 residues. Looked up from germline, CDR1 is SGHTA and CDR2 is FQGNSA. CDR3 in amino acids: CASSPDRLRGGSYGYTF. CDR3 nucleotides: TGTGCCAGCAGCCCTGATCGCCTCAGGGGCGGCAGCTATGGCTACACCTTC.

This clonotype was counted many times. The chain couples TRBV27 to TRBJ2-2, with D tentatively TRBD1 (6 bases). In germline, CDR1 is MNHEY, CDR2 SMNVEV (reference sequence). V was trimmed by 4 bases and J by 4 bases, leaving 10 bases between them. The CDR3 is made up of 14 amino acids. In DNA form, the CDR3 reads TGTGCCAGCAGTTCTGGGGGCCCCACCGGGGAGCTGTTTTTT. It specifies CASSSGGPTGELFF.

V and J are TRBV5-1 and TRBJ2-7, with D possibly matching TRBD1 (5 bases). The germline gives CDR1 SGHRS, CDR2 YFSETQ. The CDR3 consists of 15 residues. V lost 0 bases to trimming and J lost 1 base, with 11 bases between them. DNA for the CDR3: TGCGCCAGCAGCTTGGATCCAGGGTCGTCCTACGAGCAGTACTTC. It encodes CASSLDPGSSYEQYF.

This clonotype was recorded a few times. V gene TRBV5-1 combines with J gene TRBJ1-4; D is ambiguous. The germline V and J ends were trimmed by 0 bases and 0 bases, with 6 bases remaining between them. The CDR3 runs to 15 residues. CDR1 is SGHRS, CDR2 YFSETQ, per germline. CDR3 residues: CASSLERTTNEKLFF. DNA of the CDR3: TGCGCCAGCAGCTTGGAGCGGACAACTAATGAAAAACTGTTTTTT.

This chain joins TRBV18 and TRBJ2-7; 8 nucleotides agree with TRBD1. V lost 3 bases, J lost 7 bases, and 5 bases stayed unmatched. Germline V gene lookup returns CDR1 KGHSH and CDR2 LQKENI. This CDR3 has 13 amino acids. The CDR3 DNA is TGTGCCAGCTCACCTCAGGGGGCGCGTGAGCAGTACGTC. Protein sequence: CASSPQGAREQYV.